This TCR beta chain was recorded in a study of T cells after yellow fever vaccination. TCRdb processed the 5' RACE reads anew with MiXCR; each CDR3 protein has one entry. The repertoire holds 96,000 or so distinct CDR3 sequences, with over 8% as singletons. The CDR3 is 14 residues long. The V end lost 4 bases, the J end lost 2 bases, and 11 bases lay between the germline ends. In germline, CDR1 is ENHRY, CDR2 SYGVKD. The sample here was CD8+ T cells not binding an NS4B(214-222) dextramer, sorted from PBMCs, taken around 15 days after the first yellow fever vaccination. The TCR comes from a man between 18 and 35 years old who received the YFV17D yellow fever vaccine. The chain uses TRBV10-3 and TRBJ1-2, with D hard to call. This chain's CDR3 is CAISVSSVNYGYTF. DNA of the CDR3: TGTGCCATCAGTGTCAGCTCGGTGAACTATGGCTACACCTTC.